The T cell receptor (beta chain) described here comes from a study of cytomegalovirus exposure and HLA in healthy donors. General study points: Per a later analysis, about 17,000 TCR beta sequences showed association with HLA alleles at 0.05 false discovery rate. In an earlier analysis, productive rearrangement rates for most beta V segments clustered near 87% or 30%. Immune exposure information available was restricted to CMV serostatus.

Germline V CDR1 and CDR2: SGHTA, FQGNSA. Trimming shortened V by 4 bases and J by 0 bases, and 6 bases separated the two germline ends. The CDR3 length is 13 residues. This clone occurred a few times. As yet, its antigen is unknown. The PCR made use of 60 Vbeta and 13 Jbeta primers. The authors' processing: As a later analysis found, there were 80 million or so unique TCR beta chains, of which about 10 million were shared. Assay: immunoSEQ multiplex PCR; the TCRdb copy retains only in-frame clones and omits some. The V and J calls and clone size come from that table; D and trimming were worked out from the DNA. The sample shows under 200,000 clones, about 62% of them seen only once.

The rearrangement uses TRBV7-2 and TRBJ2-5; no firm D call. This TCR came from a man aged 35 to 55 in good health and CMV-seronegative. Sequenced sample: PBMCs. The CDR3 sequence is CASSYQDQETQYF. The CDR3 coding sequence is TGTGCCAGCAGCTACCAGGACCAAGAGACCCAGTACTTC.